This T cell receptor beta chain emerged from a study of Graves' ophthalmopathy and Graves' hyperthyroidism. As the template, RNA transcripts were used to amplify TCR beta CDR3 regions. The first round was an RT-PCR with HTBI primers, and the second round was a multiplex PCR. TCRdb redid the calling of the multiplex PCR reads with MiXCR, one entry per CDR3 protein. This sample carries about 340,000 distinct CDR3 sequences, around a sixth of them seen once, and the ten largest clones take 10% to 15%. Disease in donors with ophthalmopathy had moderate-to-severe activity, CAS ≥3, NOSPECS ≥4 and under 3 months' duration. Study conclusions and caveats: The authors also found most expanded thyroid clonotypes above 0.001 frequency in blood. Separation of ophthalmopathy from stable hyperthyroidism was achieved by a 13-signature model, at approximately 90% sensitivity and just over 80% specificity.

In its sample, this clonotype was seen a few times. Its antigen is unknown. V gave up 5 bases and J gave up 3 bases; unmatched junction bases: 8. The CDR3 is 15 amino acids. Germline loops: CDR1 SGHNT, CDR2 YENEEA. The rearrangement uses TRBV11-3 and TRBJ2-5, with 8 bases lining up with TRBD1. The receptor was derived from an adult man with Graves' ophthalmopathy. The sequencing sample was made of peripheral blood. The CDR3 protein is CASSGGRGLEETQYF. The CDR3 DNA reads TGTGCCAGCAGCGGTGGCAGGGGGCTGGAAGAGACCCAGTACTTC. The full variable domain, in which reference TRBV11-3 and TRBJ2-5 provide the parts outside the CDR3, is EAGVVQSPRYKIIEKKQPVAFWCNPISGHNTLYWYLQNLGQGPELLIRYENEEAVDDSQLPKDRFSAERLKGVDSTLKIQPAELGDSAVYLCASSGGRGLEETQYFGPGTRLLVL.